Following are 25 T cell receptor beta chains from one sample sequenced in a study of blood T cells in healthy people across ages. Then a second PCR, running about 6 to 11 cycles, was carried out with a sample-barcoded 5' primer and a J-beta primer mix. TCRdb re-analysed the 5' RACE reads in MiXCR, keeping a single row per CDR3 protein. The sample yields 450,000 to 700,000 distinct CDR3 sequences, 27% seen once. Sequencing was carried out using blood. The receptors were sampled from a woman in her seventies in good health.

The J gene is TRBJ1-4, the V gene TRBV5-5; 9 bases fit TRBD1. V trimming: 1 base; J trimming: 7 bases; junction bases outside the gene matches: 5. Germline assignment: CDR1 SGHKS and CDR2 YYEKEE (reference sequence). The CDR3 is 15 residues long. CDR3 sequence (DNA): TGTGCCAGCAGCTTGTCCGGGACAGGGACTGAAAAACTGTTTTTT. It translates to CASSLSGTGTEKLFF. Variable domain in full (rest from reference TRBV5-5 and TRBJ1-4): DAGVTQSPTHLIKTRGQQVTLRCSPISGHKSVSWYQQVLGQGPQFIFQYYEKEERGRGNFPDRFSARQFPNYSSELNVNALLLGDSALYLCASSLSGTGTEKLFFGSGTQLSVL.

The V and J genes are TRBV7-3 and TRBJ2-7, with 7 bases aligning to TRBD1. CDR3 size: 14 residues. CDR1 is SGHTA, CDR2 FQGTGA, per germline. The V segment lost 5 bases and the J segment 1 base; nucleotides outside the gene matches: 5. The CDR3 loop reads CASSPDRSSYEQYF. The CDR3, as DNA: TGTGCCAGCAGCCCGGACAGGTCTTCCTACGAGCAGTACTTC.

In nucleotides, the CDR3 is TGTGCCACCAGCAGAGTACAGCTGGGTCGGGAAAAACTGTTTTTT. This codes for CATSRVQLGREKLFF. V and J are TRBV15 and TRBJ1-4; D gene ambiguous. V gave up 1 base and J gave up 8 bases, with 14 bases separating them. Germline V gives CDR1 LNHNV, CDR2 YYDKDF (reference sequence). The CDR3 spans 15 residues. Based on the CDR3 plus reference TRBV15 and TRBJ1-4, the full variable domain is DAMVIQNPRYQVTQFGKPVTLSCSQTLNHNVMYWYQQKSSQAPKLLFHYYDKDFNNEADTPDNFQSRRPNTSFCFLDIRSPGLGDTAMYLCATSRVQLGREKLFFGSGTQLSVL.

This clonotype was seen more than once but under ten times. Relative to the germline gene, one junction end is altered; a read error may explain this. The J gene is TRBJ1-4, the V gene TRBV6-1; D is possibly TRBD1 (5 bases). The germline gives CDR1 MNHNS, CDR2 SASEGT. This CDR3 is built from 16 residues. The DNA of the CDR3 is TGTGCCAGCACGGGGTCGGGGCTTGGAACTAGTGAAAAACTGTTTTTT. Its protein is CASTGSGLGTSEKLFF.

This clonotype occurred once. The chain joins TRBV11-3 to TRBJ2-2; D is unresolved. Deletions cut 3 bases from V and 4 bases from J, with 6 bases between. CDR3 size: 13 residues. Germline V gives CDR1 SGHNT, CDR2 YENEEA. The CDR3 protein is CASSFEITGELFF. The CDR3 nucleotides are TGTGCCAGCAGCTTCGAGATCACCGGGGAGCTGTTTTTT.

This rearrangement joins TRBV4-1 to TRBJ2-3, with TRBD1 as a possible D gene (5 bases). CDR3 length: 17 amino acids. Trimming removed 0 bases from V and 4 bases from J, with 17 bases in between. Germline CDR1 is MGHRA and CDR2 is YSYEKL. The CDR3 reads CASSQDTSRGGSDTQYF. In DNA form, the CDR3 reads TGCGCCAGCAGCCAAGATACGTCTAGGGGCGGCTCAGATACGCAGTATTTT.

The V call is TRBV7-2, the J call TRBJ1-1; the D gene is possibly TRBD1 (6 bases). The V end lost 5 bases, the J end lost 5 bases, and 21 bases lay between the germline ends. Germline V gene lookup returns CDR1 SGHTA and CDR2 FQGNSA. This CDR3 has 16 residues. CDR3 sequence: CASSIRGTSSVTEAFF. The CDR3 region has the DNA TGTGCCAGCAGCATTCGAGGGACAAGCTCAGTAACTGAAGCTTTCTTT.

In this sample, this clonotype turned up a few times. The CDR3 coding sequence is TGTGCCAGCGCCCGAACCCCGGGTCTGTACACCGGGGAGCTGTTTTTT. This translates into CASARTPGLYTGELFF. The chain couples TRBV5-5 to TRBJ2-2; unclear D gene. V was trimmed by 7 bases and J by 3 bases, leaving 19 bases between them. The germline gives CDR1 SGHKS, CDR2 YYEKEE (reference sequence). The CDR3 consists of 16 residues.

This clonotype was recorded a few times. The rearrangement joins TRBV29-1 to TRBJ2-5; D is perhaps TRBD1 (5 bases). The CDR3 totals 15 residues. Germline V gene sequence: CDR1 SQVTM, CDR2 ANQGSEA. V was shortened by 0 bases and J by 4 bases, with 15 bases between the two germline ends. CDR3 coding DNA: TGCAGCGTTGAAGATGGGGCAATTCGGGCAGAGACCCAGTACTTC. The encoded protein is CSVEDGAIRAETQYF.

This clonotype was observed a handful of times. The chain recombines TRBV15 with TRBJ2-5, with TRBD2 matching 8 bases. Trimming removed 0 bases from V and 4 bases from J; junction bases left unmatched: 7. CDR3 size: 16 residues. Germline lookup yields CDR1 LNHNV and CDR2 YYDKDF (reference sequence). CDR3: CATSRDRFGGVETQYF. The CDR3 region has the DNA TGTGCCACCAGCAGAGATCGGTTCGGGGGGGTAGAGACCCAGTACTTC.

This clonotype occurred a few times. The chain combines TRBV20-1 with TRBJ1-3; D not resolved. The CDR3 totals 17 residues. Germline V gene lookup returns CDR1 DFQATT and CDR2 SNEGSKA (reference sequence). Trimming stripped 0 bases from V and 0 bases from J, with 15 bases between. CDR3 residues: CSARERFDGDSGNTIYF. The CDR3 DNA reads as TGCAGTGCTAGAGAGAGATTTGACGGGGACTCTGGAAACACCATATATTTT.

This clonotype has only a few counts. This chain links TRBV6-6 with TRBJ1-4, with no clear D. Looked up from germline, CDR1 is MNHNY and CDR2 is SVGAGI (reference sequence). The CDR3 has 14 amino acids. Trimming shortened V by 6 bases and J by 2 bases, and 10 bases separated the two germline ends. CDR3 bases: TGTGCCAGCAGAGCCCCAGAGACTAATGAAAAACTGTTTTTT. Its protein is CASRAPETNEKLFF.

The sample holds a few counts of this clonotype. V usage is TRBV7-9 and J usage is TRBJ2-7; TRBD1 matches 7 bases. With V trimmed by 4 bases and J by 2 bases, 11 bases remained unmatched. The CDR3 has 16 amino acids. Germline V CDR1 and CDR2: SEHNR, FQNEAQ (reference sequence). This CDR3 is CASSSTSGQVAYEQYF. The CDR3 bases are TGTGCCAGCAGCTCCACTTCCGGACAGGTGGCCTACGAGCAGTACTTC.

In its sample, this clonotype was seen a few times. The chain is built from TRBV18 and TRBJ2-5; D remains ambiguous. Germline assignment: CDR1 KGHSH and CDR2 LQKENI. The V gene lost 5 bases and the J gene lost 1 base, with 5 bases spanning the gap. The CDR3 sequence is 12 residues long. The CDR3 nucleotides read TGTGCCAGCTCAAAGCCCCAAGAGACCCAGTACTTC. Amino acid sequence: CASSKPQETQYF.

Of note for this clonotype: An end of the junction differs from the germline gene, which may be a read error. The rearrangement joins TRBV5-1 to TRBJ2-5; D might be TRBD1 or TRBD2, each matching 5 bases. The germline gives CDR1 SGHRS, CDR2 YFSETQ. This CDR3 comprises 13 residues. DNA for the CDR3: TGTGCCAGCAGATCGCCGGGGCCGGAGACCCAGTACTTC. Translation gives CASRSPGPETQYF.

The sample holds a few counts of this clonotype. This sequence joins TRBV2 and TRBJ2-3, with no clear D. CDR3 length: 13 amino acids. Germline V gene lookup returns CDR1 SNHLY and CDR2 FYNNEI. Trimming cost V 0 bases and J 4 bases, with 5 bases left between them. The CDR3 region has the DNA TGTGCCAGCAGTGAAGCCGGGCCAGATACGCAGTATTTT. It translates to CASSEAGPDTQYF.

The chain links TRBV6-8 to TRBJ2-5; 12 bases fit TRBD1. Per the germline V gene, CDR1 is MNHGY and CDR2 is SAAAGT. This CDR3 comprises 13 residues. Trimming cost V 8 bases and J 5 bases; bases outside gene matches: 3. In DNA, the CDR3 is TGTGCCAGCGGCGGGACAGGGGGCGAGACCCAGTACTTC. Amino acid sequence: CASGGTGGETQYF.

The table lists this clonotype with many counts. The rearrangement links TRBV9 to TRBJ2-3, with D unclear. The CDR3 loop spans 12 amino acids. Germline CDR1 is SGDLS and CDR2 is YYNGEE. The ends were cut back, 2 bases at V and 2 bases at J, with 3 bases in the middle. CDR3 residues: CASSVSTDTQYF. CDR3 DNA sequence: TGTGCCAGCAGCGTTTCCACAGATACGCAGTATTTT.

The chain recombines TRBV27 with TRBJ1-4, with 9 bases lining up with TRBD1. CDR3 size: 14 residues. Germline CDR1 reads MNHEY; CDR2 reads SMNVEV (reference sequence). With V trimmed by 7 bases and J by 10 bases, 10 bases remained unmatched. The CDR3 nucleotides are TGTGCCAGCACTAGGACAGGGGCTTCAGGAAAACTGTTTTTT. As protein: CASTRTGASGKLFF.

The rearrangement links TRBV7-2 to TRBJ1-4; the D gene is possibly TRBD1 (5 bases). Trimming shortened V by 8 bases and J by 5 bases, and 18 bases separated the two germline ends. The germline gives CDR1 SGHTA, CDR2 FQGNSA. There are 15 residues in the CDR3. The CDR3: CASSLGGRENEKLFF. CDR3 coding DNA: TGTGCCAGCTCTCTGGGGGGACGGGAAAATGAAAAACTGTTTTTT.

The genes are TRBV20-1 and TRBJ2-1, with TRBD2 matching over 11 bases. The CDR3 is made up of 16 amino acids. Unmatched junction bases numbered 17, after V lost 7 bases and J lost 9 bases. CDR1 is DFQATT and CDR2 is SNEGSKA in the germline V gene (reference sequence). Written as DNA, the CDR3 is TGCAGTGTTCTAGGGAGTAGCGGGAGGGAAGTATTTGAGCAGTTCTTC. This sequence encodes CSVLGSSGREVFEQFF.

V and J are TRBV5-1 and TRBJ2-5, with a tentative D call TRBD1 (6 bases). The J call may be mistaken, given a closer DNA end match to TRBJ2-7. The germline gives CDR1 SGHRS, CDR2 YFSETQ. This CDR3 is 13 amino acids long. The CDR3 DNA sequence: TGCGCCAGCAGCTTGGTGGGGGCCTCCGAGCAGTACTTC. This encodes CASSLVGASEQYF.

This clonotype has more than one count but fewer than ten. This chain links TRBV7-9 with TRBJ1-2; the D gene is possibly TRBD1 (6 bases). The germline CDR1 and CDR2 sequences are SEHNR and FQNEAQ (reference sequence). V was trimmed by 5 bases and J by 6 bases, leaving 19 bases between them. There are 15 residues in the CDR3. CDR3 loop: CASSPRRGFGDGYTF. The CDR3 bases are TGTGCCAGCAGCCCCAGGAGGGGGTTTGGAGATGGCTACACCTTC.

This clonotype appeared a few times. The V and J genes are TRBV10-2 and TRBJ2-7, with D possibly TRBD2 on 6 matching bases. The CDR3 has 12 residues. V dropped 6 bases and J dropped 6 bases, with 12 bases sitting between them. The germline V gene encodes CDR1 WSHSY and CDR2 SAAADI. CDR3 loop: CASRPTRGEQYF. CDR3 DNA sequence: TGCGCCAGCAGACCGACTAGGGGCGAGCAGTACTTC.

The gene calls are TRBV7-2 and TRBJ2-3, with 8 bases fitting TRBD1. The CDR3 consists of 12 residues. The V gene's germline CDR1 is SGHTA and CDR2 FQGNSA. Trimming removed 5 bases from V and 11 bases from J; junction bases left unmatched: 6. The CDR3 protein is CASSVHRGKQYF. In nucleotides, the CDR3 is TGTGCCAGCAGCGTACACAGGGGGAAGCAGTATTTT.